A selection of T cell receptor beta chains follows, all from one sample in a study of long-term antiretroviral therapy in people with HIV. Sequencing was performed with immunoSEQ multiplex PCR; in TCRdb, only in-frame clones are kept and a portion is missing. The sample carries approximately 33,000 clones, about 83% recorded once. The input for sequencing was unsorted PBMCs, taken 0.4 years before starting antiretroviral therapy. Receptors originate from a man between 18 and 35 years old with HIV. CDR3s leave out the opening cysteine and the closing phenylalanine or tryptophan. The order of the fields is V gene, J gene, D gene, CDR3 protein. A D gene is named only where the DNA matches it firmly.

>TRBV7-7|TRBJ1-5|-
ASSLARGRNQPQH
>TRBV4-2|TRBJ1-5|-
ASSQGGTSNQPQH
>TRBV27|TRBJ2-1|-
ASSLDPGARYNEQF
>TRBV7-9|TRBJ2-7|-
ASSWGQGGYEQY
>TRBV9|TRBJ1-1|TRBD1
ASTPRGDRGNVGAF
>TRBV9|TRBJ1-2|-
ASSSPRDGNYGYT
>TRBV30|TRBJ1-3|-
AWSLRGTWRSGNTIY
>TRBV28|TRBJ2-7|TRBD1
ASIQARGSVYEQY
>TRBV14|TRBJ2-3|TRBD1
ASSQTGGATDTQY
>TRBV13|TRBJ2-6|-
ASSPRGSGANVLT
>TRBV10-1|TRBJ2-7|TRBD1
ASSESGGQGLGYEQY
>TRBV27|TRBJ1-5|-
ASSSLTGLGNQPQH
>TRBV4-1|TRBJ2-7|-
ASSPLGVPYEQY
>TRBV5-1|TRBJ1-1|-
ASSQQGWNTEAF
>TRBV27|TRBJ2-2|-
ASSYGGRELF